Presented here are 3 T cell receptor beta chains from one specimen sequenced in a study of spatial heterogeneity in lung cancer. Time point meaning: sample taken at primary tumor resection. Whole RNA was taken from tumor, nontumor lung or frozen PBMC; it was then sequenced unsorted. Each CDR3 protein gets one entry after TCRdb re-called the 5' RACE reads with MiXCR. The data show 45,000 or so distinct CDR3 sequences, with less than 9% seen just once and about 13% held by the top ten. The source was PBMCs, collected at surgery. The receptor source for this set is a female donor with early-stage non-small cell lung cancer.

This clonotype was detected ten times or more. This chain's CDR3 is CASIPSGGLDEQFF. CDR3 in DNA: TGCGCCAGCATTCCTAGCGGGGGGTTGGATGAGCAGTTCTTC. The rearrangement links TRBV23-1 to TRBJ2-1; TRBD2 matches at 11 bases. TRBV23-1 is an open reading frame whose function is uncertain. J was trimmed by 8 bases and V by 7 bases; bases with no gene match: 7. This CDR3 contains 14 residues.

At least ten counts were recorded for this clonotype. This chain uses TRBV5-1 with TRBJ2-1; D not resolved. The V gene lost 5 bases and the J gene lost 0 bases, with 9 bases spanning the gap. Per germline, CDR1 SGHRS and CDR2 YFSETQ. This CDR3 region has 14 residues. This CDR3 is CASSSKSSYNEQFF. DNA for the CDR3: TGCGCCAGCAGTTCCAAGAGCTCCTACAATGAGCAGTTCTTC.

This clonotype was counted many times. The chain couples TRBV6-1 to TRBJ2-2; possible D gene TRBD1, 5 bases. Germline CDR1 is MNHNS and CDR2 is SASEGT. V was clipped by 6 bases and J by 1 base, with 6 bases between them. CDR3 length equals 13 residues. For the CDR3, the DNA is TGTGCCAGCAGCGGACAGAACACCGGGGAGCTGTTTTTT. Translation gives CASSGQNTGELFF.